This T cell receptor beta chain was sequenced in a study of CD8 T cells in Susac syndrome. Study conclusions and caveats: As acknowledged by the study, its TCR sequencing and HLA analysis included a relatively small number of individuals.

Sequencing of TCR beta drew on CD8+ and CD4+ T cells from blood. Bulk CD8+ and CD4+ cells came from magnetic negative isolation; CD8+ TEMRA by FACS. V dropped 4 bases and J dropped 1 base, with 8 bases sitting between them. The CDR3 sequence is 12 residues long. Looked up from germline, CDR1 is DFQATT and CDR2 is SNEGSKA (reference sequence). Random hexamers served to reverse transcribe roughly 0.5 to 1 ug RNA. Across 54 Vbeta and 13 Jbeta, TCR beta CDR3 was amplified with immunoSEQ multiplex PCR. TCRdb re-called the immunoSEQ multiplex PCR reads through MiXCR, storing one row per CDR3 protein. Seen here are more than 120,000 distinct CDR3 sequences, roughly 94% observed once, and the top ten hold about 0.076%. This clonotype was counted a single time. Its antigen is as yet unknown.

This TCR was recovered from a human donor in good health. This chain links TRBV20-1 with TRBJ2-7, with D unclear. Sequencing was done on a sample of CD4+ T cells from PBMCs. The CDR3 reads CSATDTSYEQYF. In nucleotides, the CDR3 is TGCAGTGCTACCGACACTTCCTACGAGCAGTACTTC.